This T cell receptor beta chain was identified during a study of T cell repertoires in cytomegalovirus infection. Many counts were recorded for this clonotype. A single record per CDR3 protein comes from TCRdb applying MiXCR to the reads. This repertoire shows roughly 230,000 distinct CDR3 sequences, about 15% found once; its top ten account for roughly 45%. CDR1 is SGHAT, CDR2 FQNNGV, per germline. V was clipped by 5 bases and J by 4 bases, with 17 bases between them. CDR3 length equals 16 residues. The V and J genes are TRBV11-2 and TRBJ1-4, with D perhaps TRBD1 (6 bases). Sequencing used CD8+ T cells from PBMCs. This clonotype was obtained from a human donor in good health (CMV status not recorded). Some clones in this sample may be carry-over from other donors' samples. The CDR3 DNA follows: TGTGCCAGCAGCCTCCTAGGACAGCTATATAATGAAAAACTGTTTTTT. Translating gives CASSLLGQLYNEKLFF.